This is a list of T cell receptor beta chains from one sample in a study of blood T cell repertoires in COVID-19. The assay was immunoSEQ multiplex PCR, and TCRdb's table has in-frame clones only and misses some. The sample carries some 50,000 clones, around four fifths recorded once. The sample consisted of peripheral blood. These receptors were obtained from a man in his forties or fifties with acute or convalescent COVID-19. Both conserved end residues are part of each CDR3. A D gene is named only where the DNA matches it firmly. Some rows mark clone size as missing; the rest say once, few, many or name a class of expanded clone.

D	size	V	length	J	CDR3	DNA
TRBD2	.	TRBV7-2	15	TRBJ2-7	CASSLEAGGRYEQYF	TGTGCCAGCAGCTTAGAGGCGGGGGGGCGGTACGAGCAGTACTTC
.	.	TRBV11-1	11	TRBJ2-1	CASSAGVEQFF	TGTGCCAGCAGCGCAGGCGTTGAGCAGTTCTTC
.	.	TRBV2	14	TRBJ1-6	CASSARQAPGPLHF	TGTGCCAGCAGTGCCCGACAGGCGCCTGGACCCCTCCACTTT
.	.	TRBV9	14	TRBJ1-2	CASSVGGGNYGYTF	TGTGCCAGCAGCGTAGGTGGAGGCAACTATGGCTACACCTTC
TRBD2	.	TRBV28	14	TRBJ2-5	CASSFGTSWETQYF	TGTGCCAGCAGTTTCGGGACTAGTTGGGAGACCCAGTACTTC
.	.	TRBV4-1	14	TRBJ2-5	CASSPETLQETQYF	TGCGCCAGCAGCCCTGAGACTCTCCAAGAGACCCAGTACTTC
TRBD2	.	TRBV4-2	17	TRBJ2-1	CASSQDGTSGGVDEQFF	TGTGCCAGCAGCCAAGATGGGACTAGCGGGGGGGTGGATGAGCAGTTCTTC
.	few	TRBV5-1	15	TRBJ1-5	CASSLDSFSNQPQHF	TGCGCCAGCAGCTTGGACAGTTTTAGCAATCAGCCCCAGCATTTT
.	.	TRBV5-1	11	TRBJ2-5	CASSFAETQYF	TGCGCCAGCAGCTTCGCGGAGACCCAGTACTTC
.	.	TRBV30	13	TRBJ1-5	CAWSVEEDQPQHF	TGTGCCTGGAGTGTAGAAGAGGATCAGCCCCAGCATTTT
TRBD1	.	TRBV5-8	15	TRBJ1-5	CASSLAGGGNQPQHF	TGTGCCAGCAGCTTGGCAGGGGGCGGCAATCAGCCCCAGCATTTT
TRBD2	.	TRBV19	16	TRBJ2-5	CASSTWTSGRVGTQYF	TGTGCCAGTAGTACCTGGACTAGCGGGAGGGTGGGGACCCAGTACTTC
.	.	TRBV3-1/TRBV3-2	15	TRBJ1-2	CASSQGGETTGGYTF	TGTGCCAGCAGCCAAGGCGGGGAGACGACGGGTGGCTACACCTTC
.	.	TRBV9	16	TRBJ2-5	CASSVRPSTGKETQYF	TGTGCCAGCAGCGTTCGTCCATCAACAGGGAAAGAGACCCAGTACTTC
.	once	TRBV7-2	13	TRBJ2-7	CASSPSLPPKQYF	TGTGCCAGCAGCCCGTCACTTCCCCCCAAGCAGTACTTC
TRBD2	.	TRBV2	16	TRBJ2-4	CASIPQTLLGGNIQYF	TGTGCCAGCATTCCCCAGACACTCCTGGGGGGGAACATTCAGTACTTC
TRBD1	.	TRBV5-1	15	TRBJ1-5	CASSLTGGSKQPQHF	TGCGCCAGCAGCTTGACAGGGGGCTCTAAGCAGCCCCAGCATTTT
TRBD2	.	TRBV28	16	TRBJ2-5	CASSLTSGSLSETQYF	TGTGCCAGCAGTTTAACTAGCGGGAGTTTATCGGAGACCCAGTACTTC
.	.	TRBV10-1	13	TRBJ1-6	CASSRDWNSPLHF	TGCGCCAGCAGTCGGGACTGGAATTCACCCCTCCACTTT
.	.	TRBV10-2	14	TRBJ1-2	CASSERGTNYGYTF	TGCGCCAGCAGTGAGAGGGGAACCAACTATGGCTACACCTTC
.	.	TRBV3-1/TRBV3-2	14	TRBJ1-1	CASCPSPGNTEAFF	TGTGCCAGCTGCCCTAGCCCGGGGAACACTGAAGCTTTCTTT
.	.	TRBV6-5	15	TRBJ1-4	CASGSEDRWGEKLFF	TGTGCCAGTGGTTCGGAGGACAGATGGGGTGAAAAACTGTTTTTT
.	.	TRBV5-4	14	TRBJ1-2	CASSLQTDSYGYTF	TGTGCCAGCAGCTTGCAGACAGATAGCTATGGCTACACCTTC
.	.	TRBV6-1	14	TRBJ2-1	CASSETRVSNEQFF	TGTGCCAGCAGTGAGACCAGGGTTTCCAATGAGCAGTTCTTC
TRBD2	.	TRBV19	18	TRBJ2-1	CASSIMMTSGAAMNEQFF	TGTGCCAGTAGTATTATGATGACTAGCGGGGCCGCAATGAATGAGCAGTTCTTC
TRBD1	.	TRBV24-1	14	TRBJ1-3	CATSDPDRGDTIYF	TGTGCCACCAGTGACCCCGACAGGGGAGACACCATATATTTT
TRBD1	.	TRBV5-1	15	TRBJ1-4	CASSLLGQGGEKLFF	TGCGCCAGCAGCTTACTCGGACAGGGAGGGGAAAAACTGTTTTTT
TRBD1	once	TRBV28	15	TRBJ2-7	CASSVTGEFNYEQYF	TGTGCCAGCAGTGTCACAGGGGAGTTTAACTACGAGCAGTACTTC
TRBD2	.	TRBV6-2/TRBV6-3	15	TRBJ2-1	CASSWGGSGVGEQFF	TGTGCCAGCAGTTGGGGCGGGAGCGGGGTGGGAGAGCAGTTCTTC
TRBD1	once	TRBV19	14	TRBJ1-4	CASNRRGRGEKLFF	TGTGCCAGTAACCGCAGGGGGCGGGGTGAAAAACTGTTTTTT
TRBD2	.	TRBV4-1	17	TRBJ2-7	CASSQAASGRLIYEQYF	TGCGCCAGCAGCCAAGCAGCCAGCGGGAGACTAATTTACGAGCAGTACTTC
TRBD1	.	TRBV7-9	13	TRBJ1-1	CASIRDSHTEAFF	TGTGCCAGCATAAGGGACAGTCACACTGAAGCTTTCTTT
.	.	TRBV5-6	18	TRBJ2-1	CASSSGSFGGEVWDEQFF	TGTGCCAGCAGCTCGGGAAGTTTTGGCGGGGAGGTCTGGGATGAGCAGTTCTTC
TRBD1	.	TRBV19	17	TRBJ1-1	CASSITESGGGDTEAFF	TGTGCCAGTAGTATAACGGAATCAGGGGGTGGGGACACTGAAGCTTTCTTT
TRBD1	.	TRBV11-3	16	TRBJ2-1	CASSLDVQGAYNEQFF	TGTGCCAGCAGCTTAGATGTCCAGGGGGCGTACAATGAGCAGTTCTTC
TRBD1	.	TRBV10-3	16	TRBJ1-2	CAISASSGQTSRGYTF	TGTGCCATCAGTGCGTCCTCGGGACAGACCTCTAGGGGCTACACCTTC
TRBD1	.	TRBV6-2/TRBV6-3	14	TRBJ1-5	CASSTGQLNQPQHF	TGTGCCAGCAGTACGGGACAGCTTAATCAGCCCCAGCATTTT